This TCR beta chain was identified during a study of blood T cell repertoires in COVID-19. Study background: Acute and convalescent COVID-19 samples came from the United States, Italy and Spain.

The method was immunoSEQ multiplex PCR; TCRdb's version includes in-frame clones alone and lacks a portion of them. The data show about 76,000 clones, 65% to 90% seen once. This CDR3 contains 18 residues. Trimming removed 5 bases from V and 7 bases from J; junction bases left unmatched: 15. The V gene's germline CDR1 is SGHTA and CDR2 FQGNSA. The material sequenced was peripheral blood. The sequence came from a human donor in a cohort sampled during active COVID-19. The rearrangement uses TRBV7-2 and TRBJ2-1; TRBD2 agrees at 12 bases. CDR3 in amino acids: CASSMPSGGGTGLNEQFF. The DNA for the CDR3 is TGTGCCAGCAGCATGCCTAGCGGGGGGGGAACAGGGTTGAATGAGCAGTTCTTC.